This note documents a single T cell receptor (beta chain) sequence. The sample comes from a study of cytomegalovirus exposure and HLA in healthy donors. With V trimmed by 3 bases and J by 4 bases, 5 bases remained unmatched. Germline values: CDR1 SEHNR, CDR2 FQNEAQ (reference sequence). The CDR3 is 14 residues long. Primers included in the PCR were 60 Vbeta and 13 Jbeta primers. Some clones are missing from TCRdb's copy, which holds only in-frame ones; the method was immunoSEQ multiplex PCR. Of some 160,000 clones listed, around 81% were seen once; the top ten hold roughly 1.6%. Sequences were obtained from PBMCs. The TCR was taken from a man aged 35-49 years in good health and CMV-seronegative. This chain joins TRBV7-9 and TRBJ1-1; 7 bases match TRBD1. CDR3 sequence: CASSLRDRGTEAFF. CDR3 bases: TGTGCCAGCAGCTTGCGGGACAGAGGCACTGAAGCTTTCTTT.